Detailed here is one TCR beta chain. Its antigen is unidentified. Time point denoted: week 35, safety follow-up. Doses consisted of 300 ug of mutant IDH1 20-mer peptide each, paired with topical imiquimod. This CDR3 contains 13 residues. CDR1 is WSHSY, CDR2 SAAADI, per germline. V was clipped by 4 bases and J by 4 bases, with 10 bases between them. This sample stems from a study of a mutant IDH1 vaccine in newly diagnosed glioma. Some clones are missing from TCRdb's copy, which holds only in-frame ones; the method was immunoSEQ multiplex PCR. This repertoire shows some 31,000 clones, 79% found once; its top ten account for around a tenth.

This receptor was taken from a woman in her twenties or thirties with glioma. Some clones in this sample may be carry-over from other donors' samples. V gene TRBV10-2 combines with J gene TRBJ1-1; TRBD1 is a possible D gene (5 bases). This specimen was PBMCs, taken from a glioma patient whose treatment included an IDH1 peptide vaccine. Written as DNA, the CDR3 is TGCGCCAGCAGTGTCAGGGCCTCCACTGAAGCTTTCTTT. It encodes CASSVRASTEAFF.